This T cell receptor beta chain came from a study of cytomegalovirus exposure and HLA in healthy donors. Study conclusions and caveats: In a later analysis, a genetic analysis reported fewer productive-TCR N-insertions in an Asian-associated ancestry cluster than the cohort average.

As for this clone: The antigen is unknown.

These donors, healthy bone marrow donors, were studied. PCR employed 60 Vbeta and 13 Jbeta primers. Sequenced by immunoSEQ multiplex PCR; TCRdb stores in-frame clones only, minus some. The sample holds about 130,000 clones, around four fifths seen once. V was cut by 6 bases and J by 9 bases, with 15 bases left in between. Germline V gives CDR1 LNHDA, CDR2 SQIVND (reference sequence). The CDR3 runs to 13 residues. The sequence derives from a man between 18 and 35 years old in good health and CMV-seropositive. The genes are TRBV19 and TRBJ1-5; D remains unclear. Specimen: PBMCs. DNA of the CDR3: TGTGCCAGTAGGAGTTCTACGCGGGGGCCCCAGCATTTT. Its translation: CASRSSTRGPQHF.